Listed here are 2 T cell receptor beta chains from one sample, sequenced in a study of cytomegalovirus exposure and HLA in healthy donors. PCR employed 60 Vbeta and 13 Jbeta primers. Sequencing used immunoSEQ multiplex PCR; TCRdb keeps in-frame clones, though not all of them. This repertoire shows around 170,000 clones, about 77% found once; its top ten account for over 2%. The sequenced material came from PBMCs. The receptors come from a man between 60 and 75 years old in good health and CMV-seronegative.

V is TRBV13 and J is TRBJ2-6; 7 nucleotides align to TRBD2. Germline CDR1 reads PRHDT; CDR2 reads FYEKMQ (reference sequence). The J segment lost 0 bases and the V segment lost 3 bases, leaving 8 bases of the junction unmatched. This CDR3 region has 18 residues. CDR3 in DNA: TGTGCCAGCAGCTTGGGGCTAGCGGACATCTCTGGGGCCAACGTCCTGACTTTC. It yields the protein CASSLGLADISGANVLTF. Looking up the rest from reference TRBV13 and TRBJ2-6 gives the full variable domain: AAGVIQSPRHLIKEKRETATLKCYPIPRHDTVYWYQQGPGQDPQFLISFYEKMQSDKGSIPDRFSAQQFSDYHSELNMSSLELGDSALYFCASSLGLADISGANVLTFGAGSRLTVL.

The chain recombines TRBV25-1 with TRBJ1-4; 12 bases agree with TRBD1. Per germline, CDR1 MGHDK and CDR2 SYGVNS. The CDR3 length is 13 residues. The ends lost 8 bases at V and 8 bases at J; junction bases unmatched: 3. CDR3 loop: CASGDRGREKLFF. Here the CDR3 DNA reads TGTGCCAGCGGGGACAGGGGGCGAGAAAAACTGTTTTTT.